This T cell receptor beta chain was recovered during a study of T cell changes during pregnancy in multiple sclerosis. The germline V gene has CDR1 MNHNS and CDR2 SASEGT. Losses at the gene ends were 1 base for V and 3 bases for J; bases not matched to a gene: 7. The CDR3 extends over 17 amino acids. Sequencing was performed with immunoSEQ multiplex PCR; in TCRdb, only in-frame clones are kept and a portion is missing. The sample contains tens of thousands of clones, 80% to 90% of which appear only once. This clone has just one count. The sequences come from CD8+ T cells from peripheral blood mononuclear cells, collected in the second trimester of pregnancy. The sequence came from a female donor with multiple sclerosis, enrolled in a pregnancy study. This chain joins TRBV6-1 and TRBJ2-7, with 12 bases that match TRBD2. CDR3 DNA sequence: TGTGCCAGCAGTGAAGGTGTGGGACTAGCGGGTGGCTACGAGCAGTACTTC. Its protein is CASSEGVGLAGGYEQYF.